This T cell receptor beta chain was obtained from a study of cytomegalovirus exposure and HLA in healthy donors. Whole-study findings and limits: The finding came from a later analysis; first-cohort TCR clusters tended to co-occur in the roughly 110 validation repertoires. Across donors, most TCRs were seen rarely, yet some public ones were widespread. The investigators catalogued 150 or so TCR beta chains as cytomegalovirus-associated.

Repertoires were generated with immunoSEQ multiplex PCR, while TCRdb's copy carries only in-frame clones and drops some. The sample yields approximately 210,000 clones, about 83% seen once. Comments on this clone: Antigen unknown.

The sample consisted of PBMCs. This sequence originates from a woman aged 18-30 years in good health and CMV-seronegative.

CDR3 region: CASRQGSYGYTF. The DNA for the CDR3 is TGCGCCAGCCGCCAGGGGAGCTATGGCTACACCTTC. V and J are TRBV5-1 and TRBJ1-2; a weak D match, TRBD1 (6 bases). CDR1 is SGHRS and CDR2 is YFSETQ in the germline V gene. The CDR3 loop spans 12 amino acids. Between the trimmed V and J ends, which lost 7 bases and 4 bases, there was a span of 11 bases.